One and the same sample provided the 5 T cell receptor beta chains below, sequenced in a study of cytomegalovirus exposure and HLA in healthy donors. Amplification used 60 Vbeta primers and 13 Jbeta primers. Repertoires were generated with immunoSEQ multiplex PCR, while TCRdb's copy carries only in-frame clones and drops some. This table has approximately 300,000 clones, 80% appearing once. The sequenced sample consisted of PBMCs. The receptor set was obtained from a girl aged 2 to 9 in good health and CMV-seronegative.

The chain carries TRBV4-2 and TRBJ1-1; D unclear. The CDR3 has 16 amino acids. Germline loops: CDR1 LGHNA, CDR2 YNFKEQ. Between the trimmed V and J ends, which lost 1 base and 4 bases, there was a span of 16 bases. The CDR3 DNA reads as TGTGCCAGCAGCCAAGGTCTCTGGCATTTGATCACTGAAGCTTTCTTT. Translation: CASSQGLWHLITEAFF.

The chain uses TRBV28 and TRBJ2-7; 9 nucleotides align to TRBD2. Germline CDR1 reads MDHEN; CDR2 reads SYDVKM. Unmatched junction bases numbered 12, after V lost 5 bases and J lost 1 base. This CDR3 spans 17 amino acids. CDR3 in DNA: TGTGCCAGCAGTGTTTCAGCGGGAGGTCTTCTATCCTACGAGCAGTACTTC. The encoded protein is CASSVSAGGLLSYEQYF.

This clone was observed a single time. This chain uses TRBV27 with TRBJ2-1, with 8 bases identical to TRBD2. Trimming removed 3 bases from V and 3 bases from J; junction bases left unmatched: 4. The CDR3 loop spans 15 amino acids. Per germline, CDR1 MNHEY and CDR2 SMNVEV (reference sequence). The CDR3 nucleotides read TGTGCCAGCAGTTTCGCGGGAGGTTACTACAATGAGCAGTTCTTC. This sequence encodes CASSFAGGYYNEQFF.

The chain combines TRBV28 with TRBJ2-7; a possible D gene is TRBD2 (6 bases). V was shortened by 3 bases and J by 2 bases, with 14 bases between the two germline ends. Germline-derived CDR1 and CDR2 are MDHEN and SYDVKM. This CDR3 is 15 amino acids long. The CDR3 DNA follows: TGTGCCAGCAGTTTCAGGGCAGGGAGGCCCTACGAGCAGTACTTC. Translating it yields CASSFRAGRPYEQYF.

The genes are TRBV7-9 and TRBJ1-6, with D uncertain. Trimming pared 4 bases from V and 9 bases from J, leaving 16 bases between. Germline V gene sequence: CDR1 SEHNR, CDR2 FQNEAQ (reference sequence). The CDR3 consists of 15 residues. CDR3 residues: CASSSPWGEGSPLHF. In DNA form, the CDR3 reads TGTGCCAGCAGCTCCCCTTGGGGAGAGGGTTCACCCCTCCACTTT.